This is a list of T cell receptor beta chains from one sample in a study of shared clonotypes between healthy human individuals. TCRdb keeps only in-frame clones here, not all; method: immunoSEQ multiplex PCR. The sample includes about 700,000 clones, roughly 70% of them seen just once. The sample comprised memory CD4+ T cells sorted from blood. The receptors come from a woman aged 30 to 39 in good health. CDR3s include the opening cysteine and the closing phenylalanine or tryptophan. Each record gives: D gene, J gene, V gene, clone size, CDR3 protein, CDR3 DNA. A D gene is named only where the DNA matches it firmly. The size entry is marked missing in some rows and otherwise reads once, few, many or a size class.

D: NA; J: TRBJ1-3; V: TRBV13; size: NA; CDR3: CASSSRTAGNTIYF; DNA: TGTGCCAGCAGCTCCAGGACCGCGGGAAACACCATATATTTT
D: TRBD1; J: TRBJ1-2; V: TRBV30; size: few; CDR3: CAWSRTGTGGNYGYTF; DNA: TGTGCCTGGAGTCGAACCGGGACAGGGGGCAACTATGGCTACACCTTC
D: NA; J: TRBJ2-7; V: TRBV11-2; size: NA; CDR3: CASSQHLGRLEQYF; DNA: TGTGCCAGCAGCCAGCACCTGGGACGGCTGGAGCAGTACTTC
D: NA; J: TRBJ1-1; V: TRBV6-1; size: NA; CDR3: CASPRGDPNTEAFF; DNA: TGTGCCAGCCCCAGGGGAGATCCGAACACTGAAGCTTTCTTT
D: TRBD2; J: TRBJ2-7; V: TRBV5-1; size: NA; CDR3: CASSQASGSYEQYF; DNA: TGCGCCAGCAGCCAAGCTAGCGGGAGCTACGAGCAGTACTTC
D: NA; J: TRBJ1-1; V: TRBV4-1; size: NA; CDR3: CASSPRQVLGDTEAFF; DNA: TGCGCCAGCAGCCCCCGGCAGGTTTTAGGGGACACTGAAGCTTTCTTT
D: NA; J: TRBJ1-5; V: TRBV27; size: NA; CDR3: CASRYSAQGPQHF; DNA: TGTGCCAGCAGGTACAGTGCGCAGGGGCCCCAGCATTTT
D: NA; J: TRBJ2-7; V: TRBV27; size: NA; CDR3: CASSLRERNEQYF; DNA: TGTGCCAGCAGTTTACGGGAGCGAAACGAGCAGTACTTC
D: NA; J: TRBJ2-1; V: TRBV28; size: NA; CDR3: CASSLWRDYNEQFF; DNA: TGTGCCAGCAGTTTATGGAGGGACTACAATGAGCAGTTCTTC
D: TRBD1; J: TRBJ2-7; V: TRBV4-2; size: NA; CDR3: CASSQVAPGQGFEQYF; DNA: TGTGCCAGCAGCCAGGTTGCGCCGGGACAGGGCTTCGAGCAGTACTTC
D: NA; J: TRBJ1-1; V: TRBV5-4; size: NA; CDR3: CASYDRGVGNTEAFF; DNA: TGTGCCAGCTATGACCGGGGTGTCGGGAACACTGAAGCTTTCTTT
D: NA; J: TRBJ2-1; V: TRBV28; size: NA; CDR3: CASTLELVGVQQFF; DNA: TGTGCCAGCACTTTGGAACTAGTGGGGGTGCAGCAGTTCTTC
D: TRBD2; J: TRBJ2-6; V: TRBV7-7; size: NA; CDR3: CASSLGGSGANVLTF; DNA: TGTGCCAGCAGCTTGGGGGGGTCTGGGGCCAACGTCCTGACTTTC
D: NA; J: TRBJ2-7; V: TRBV18; size: NA; CDR3: CASSPRGWSDYEQYF; DNA: TGTGCCAGCTCACCTCGGGGCTGGAGCGACTACGAGCAGTACTTC
D: NA; J: TRBJ1-1; V: TRBV4-1; size: NA; CDR3: CASSLPKRSLNTEAFF; DNA: TGCGCCAGCAGCCTCCCGAAGCGCAGCCTGAACACTGAAGCTTTCTTT
D: NA; J: TRBJ2-3; V: TRBV20-1; size: NA; CDR3: CSATEKDTQYF; DNA: TGCAGTGCTACCGAAAAAGATACGCAGTATTTT
D: TRBD1; J: TRBJ1-4; V: TRBV18; size: NA; CDR3: CASTPGQRREKLFF; DNA: TGTGCCAGCACACCGGGACAGAGAAGGGAAAAACTGTTTTTT
D: NA; J: TRBJ2-7; V: TRBV19; size: NA; CDR3: CASSIEYSASYEQYF; DNA: TGTGCCAGTAGTATAGAGTATAGCGCCTCCTACGAGCAGTACTTC
D: TRBD1; J: TRBJ2-5; V: TRBV5-6; size: NA; CDR3: CASSLTGVRETQYF; DNA: TGTGCCAGCAGCTTGACAGGGGTGCGAGAGACCCAGTACTTC
D: NA; J: TRBJ2-7; V: TRBV4-1; size: NA; CDR3: CASSHPAGAAFFYEQYF; DNA: TGCGCCAGCAGCCACCCGGCGGGGGCGGCGTTTTTCTACGAGCAGTACTTC
D: TRBD1; J: TRBJ1-1; V: TRBV5-4; size: once; CDR3: CASSLDLRQGVGDTEAFF; DNA: TGTGCCAGCAGCTTGGACCTGAGACAGGGGGTCGGAGACACTGAAGCTTTCTTT
D: NA; J: TRBJ2-1; V: TRBV6-4; size: NA; CDR3: CASSVRDSQEQFF; DNA: TGTGCCAGCAGTGTCCGGGACTCCCAGGAGCAGTTCTTC
D: NA; J: TRBJ2-5; V: TRBV29-1; size: few; CDR3: CSAWGRGEETQYF; DNA: TGCAGCGCGTGGGGGAGGGGGGAAGAGACCCAGTACTTC
D: NA; J: TRBJ1-2; V: TRBV19; size: once; CDR3: CASSIDLRNYGYTF; DNA: TGTGCCAGTAGTATAGATCTGAGGAACTATGGCTACACCTTC